One sample yielded the 2 T cell receptor beta chains listed below, sequenced in a study of blood T cell repertoires in COVID-19 (dated by TCRdb to 2018 to 2021). Libraries were made using the immunoSEQ multiplex PCR assay. As stored in TCRdb, this immuneACCESS dataset retains in-frame rearrangements with V and J assigned. A fraction of the clones does not appear; measured against another copy, unresolved V genes explain less than half of the discrepancy, and the remainder lacks a known reason. This sample is represented by about 76,000 clones; about 80% of them were singletons. Of the sample, 40% to 50% is held by the ten largest clones. The specimen was peripheral blood. The receptors shown here come from a man of 80 years or more with acute or convalescent COVID-19.

V usage is TRBV5-1 and J usage is TRBJ2-1; TRBD1 agrees at 11 bases. This CDR3 comprises 15 residues. Losses at the gene ends were 3 bases for V and 9 bases for J; bases not matched to a gene: 8. In germline, CDR1 is SGHRS, CDR2 YFSETQ. For the CDR3, the DNA is TGCGCCAGCAGCTATAACCGGGACAGGGGGACTGAGCAGTTCTTC. It is translated as CASSYNRDRGTEQFF.

The rearrangement links TRBV27 to TRBJ1-4, with TRBD1 identical over 10 bases. Germline trimming cut 6 bases from V and 6 bases from J; bases unmatched to any gene: 4. CDR3 length equals 14 residues. Germline V CDR1 and CDR2: MNHEY, SMNVEV (reference sequence). Written as DNA, the CDR3 is TGTGCCAGCAGCCCCGGGACAGGGGATGAAAAACTGTTTTTT. It specifies CASSPGTGDEKLFF.